This TCR beta chain derives from a study of monozygotic twins with cystic fibrosis. The CDR3 contains 18 residues. The V gene end was trimmed by 0 bases and the J gene end by 5 bases; junction bases not matched to a gene: 12. Germline V gives CDR1 LGHNA, CDR2 YSLEER. Assay: immunoSEQ multiplex PCR; the TCRdb copy retains only in-frame clones and omits some. Among tens of thousands of clones, approximately 72% were seen once, and the ten largest hold around 0.78%. The specimen sequenced was blood. The sequence was collected from a girl under 18 with cystic fibrosis. The chain employs TRBV4-3 and TRBJ2-5; 10 nucleotides align to TRBD2. The CDR3, as DNA: TGCGCCAGCAGCCAAGACCCTAGCGGGGGCCCCGGTGGGGAGACCCAGTACTTC. Residues: CASSQDPSGGPGGETQYF.